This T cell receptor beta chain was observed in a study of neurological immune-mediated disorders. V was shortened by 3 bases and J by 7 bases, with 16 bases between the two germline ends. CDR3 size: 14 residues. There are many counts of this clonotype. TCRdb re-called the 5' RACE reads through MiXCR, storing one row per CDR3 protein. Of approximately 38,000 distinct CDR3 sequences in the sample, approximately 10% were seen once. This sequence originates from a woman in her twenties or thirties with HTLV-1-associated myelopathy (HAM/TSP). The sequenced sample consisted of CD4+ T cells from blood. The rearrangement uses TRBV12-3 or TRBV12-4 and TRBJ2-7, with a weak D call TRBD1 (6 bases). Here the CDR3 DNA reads TGTGCCAGCAGTTTGGGGGTTCCCCAGGGGGAGCAGTACTTC. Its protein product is CASSLGVPQGEQYF.